The present entry profiles one T cell receptor (beta chain) with its context. Germline V gene data show CDR1 as SGHAT and CDR2 as FQNNGV. The CDR3 totals 16 residues. Trimming stripped 1 base from V and 6 bases from J, with 18 bases between. The record originates from a study of identifying expanded T cells in peripheral blood. No infections or other immune events were documented during collection. The assay was immunoSEQ multiplex PCR, and TCRdb's table has in-frame clones only and misses some. This table has about 100,000 clones, 80% to 90% appearing once. This chain uses TRBV11-2 with TRBJ1-1; possibly TRBD1 for D (5 bases). Sequencing was done on a sample of blood. This TCR was sampled from a person aged 18 to 75 in good health. The CDR3 loop is CASSLAIYFTGAEAFF. Written as DNA, the CDR3 is TGTGCCAGCAGCTTAGCTATCTATTTTACAGGTGCTGAAGCTTTCTTT.